The text below deals with one T cell receptor beta chain. Its antigen is not identified. This entry is derived from a study of beta chain features in type 1 diabetes. Whole-study context: On cell yields, gender and age, patients and healthy donors were similar.

Expressed TCRB transcripts were sequenced because the entire RNA isolate underwent reverse transcription. Produced via immunoSEQ multiplex PCR; TCRdb's table is partial and in-frame only. The sample has some 900,000 clones, 15% to 20% seen once. The study's findings and limits: Resolution of whether HLA type affects TCRB rearrangement was not achieved here. TCRB CDR3s from Type 1 diabetes patients were moderately but significantly shorter in all four CD4+ subsets.

CDR3 length: 14 amino acids. Trimming cost V 6 bases and J 1 base, with 12 bases left between them. Germline assignment: CDR1 MNHEY and CDR2 SVGAGI. The clonotype originates from a woman younger than 35 in good health. The rearrangement links TRBV6-5 to TRBJ1-1; D call uncertain. Sequencing used naive CD4+ T cells from blood. The CDR3 loop reads CASSLLAQNTEAFF. The CDR3 nucleotides read TGTGCCAGCAGCCTCCTGGCCCAGAACACTGAAGCTTTCTTT.